The 8 T cell receptor beta chains given below trace back to one sample, sequenced in a study of shared clonotypes between healthy human individuals. Measured with immunoSEQ multiplex PCR; TCRdb has only the in-frame clones, and not every one. The data hold about 2.2 million clones, with around 93% observed a single time. Naive CD8 cells were CD45RO-negative, positively selected for CCR7, excluding terminally differentiated effector memory CD45RA+ cells. Sequences were obtained from naive CD8+ T cells from PBMCs. Receptors originate from a man aged 18 to 30 in good health. Some clones in this sample may be carry-over from other donors' samples.

The V call is TRBV28, the J call TRBJ2-7; D not certain. Germline V lookup: CDR1 MDHEN, CDR2 SYDVKM. The CDR3 covers 16 residues. Trimming removed 6 bases at V and 9 bases at J, with 27 bases between. CDR3 coding DNA: TGTGCCAGCAGCCGCACCGGGCCTGTAGTGCATGTGGGGCAGTACTTC. It is translated as CASSRTGPVVHVGQYF.

Remarks on this clone: The same CDR3 can be traced to other DNA sequences in this sample. J is TRBJ1-1 and V is TRBV7-9; the D is unclear. The CDR3 totals 12 residues. Looked up from germline, CDR1 is SEHNR and CDR2 is FQNEAQ (reference sequence). The V end was cut by 4 bases, the J end by 5 bases, with 8 bases between. CDR3 bases: TGTGCCAGCAGCTCCGGACGGACTGAAGCTTTCTTT. It yields the protein CASSSGRTEAFF.

This clone was counted a single time. V gene TRBV27 combines with J gene TRBJ2-1, with D possibly called TRBD1 or TRBD2 (5 bases each). Trimming took off 6 bases at V and 6 bases at J, with 21 bases between the two ends. The germline CDR1 and CDR2 sequences are MNHEY and SMNVEV (reference sequence). This CDR3 contains 16 residues. DNA for the CDR3: TGTGCCAGCAGCTCTCCGAGGGGTTCATTAGCCAATGAGCAGTTCTTC. Translating gives CASSSPRGSLANEQFF.

The chain employs TRBV7-9 and TRBJ1-5, with D possibly TRBD1 on 6 matching bases. CDR1 is SEHNR and CDR2 is FQNEAQ in the germline V gene (reference sequence). This CDR3 has 12 residues. V shed 1 base and J shed 10 bases, with 8 bases lying between them. The CDR3 loop reads CASSLGGLPQHF. The CDR3 DNA reads as TGTGCCAGCAGCTTAGGGGGGCTCCCCCAGCATTTT.

The chain recombines TRBV27 with TRBJ1-2, with 7 bases fitting TRBD1. Germline CDR1 is MNHEY and CDR2 is SMNVEV (reference sequence). The CDR3 is 14 residues long. J was trimmed by 4 bases and V by 5 bases; bases with no gene match: 7. As DNA, the CDR3 is TGTGCCAGCAGTATAACAGGGGCCGCCTATGGCTACACCTTC. Translation: CASSITGAAYGYTF.

About this clone itself: Other DNA sequences in this sample translate to the same CDR3. V is TRBV28 and J is TRBJ2-6, with unresolved D. V lost 6 bases to trimming and J lost 1 base, with 10 bases between them. The V gene's germline CDR1 is MDHEN and CDR2 SYDVKM. The CDR3 is 15 amino acids. CDR3 amino acids: CASSLTLSGANVLTF. In DNA, the CDR3 is TGTGCCAGCAGCCTCACATTGTCTGGGGCCAACGTCCTGACTTTC.

This clone was counted only a few times. Other DNA sequences within the sample encode an identical CDR3. This rearrangement joins TRBV5-1 to TRBJ2-6; D call uncertain. CDR3 size: 14 residues. Looked up from germline, CDR1 is SGHRS and CDR2 is YFSETQ. V lost 2 bases, J lost 0 bases, and 3 bases lay in between. As DNA, the CDR3 is TGCGCCAGCAGCTTCAACTCTGGGGCCAACGTCCTGACTTTC. Encoded protein: CASSFNSGANVLTF. The full variable domain, completed using reference TRBV5-1 and TRBJ2-6, is KAGVTQTPRYLIKTRGQQVTLSCSPISGHRSVSWYQQTPGQGLQFLFEYFSETQRNKGNFPGRFSGRQFSNSRSEMNVSTLELGDSALYLCASSFNSGANVLTFGAGSRLTVL.

The rearrangement links TRBV7-8 to TRBJ2-1; 7 bases map to TRBD2. Germline V lookup: CDR1 SGHVS, CDR2 FQNEAQ. V lost 5 bases, J lost 0 bases, and 7 bases stayed unmatched. The CDR3 sequence is 16 residues long. CDR3 residues: CASSLRAGSSYNEQFF. CDR3 in DNA: TGTGCCAGCAGCCTAAGAGCGGGAAGCTCCTACAATGAGCAGTTCTTC.